The 13 T cell receptor beta chains in this list originate from one sample, sequenced in a study of long-term antiretroviral therapy in people with HIV. Investigators performed immunoSEQ version v3.0 at survey level. Measured with immunoSEQ multiplex PCR; TCRdb has only the in-frame clones, and not every one. This sample has about 33,000 clones, with around three quarters found just once. Sequencing used unsorted PBMCs, obtained 2 years after starting antiretroviral therapy. The receptors were sampled from a woman aged 45-65 years with HIV.

This sequence joins TRBV13 and TRBJ2-1, with 13 bases aligning to TRBD2. The V gene's germline CDR1 is PRHDT and CDR2 FYEKMQ (reference sequence). The trim removed 2 bases at V and 3 bases at J, leaving 4 bases unmatched. The CDR3 sequence is 17 residues long. The CDR3: CASSLKLAGGFYNEQFF. DNA for the CDR3: TGTGCCAGCAGCTTAAAACTAGCGGGGGGGTTCTACAATGAGCAGTTCTTC.

This rearrangement joins TRBV9 to TRBJ2-3, with 7 positions matching TRBD2. Germline CDR1 reads SGDLS; CDR2 reads YYNGEE. The CDR3 is 15 residues long. V was pared by 5 bases and J by 5 bases, with 11 bases of the junction left unmatched. CDR3 bases: TGTGCCAGCAGAAGAACTGGGGGGGGGATAGATACGCAGTATTTT. Its protein is CASRRTGGGIDTQYF.

This chain connects TRBV9 to TRBJ1-5, with 7 bases aligning to TRBD1. Germline values: CDR1 SGDLS, CDR2 YYNGEE. The J segment lost 6 bases and the V segment lost 3 bases, leaving 6 bases of the junction unmatched. The CDR3 runs to 14 residues. CDR3 sequence reads: CASSGGTGAQPQHF. The CDR3 DNA is TGTGCCAGCAGCGGGGGAACAGGGGCTCAGCCCCAGCATTTT. The complete variable domain, with remaining parts taken from reference TRBV9 and TRBJ1-5, reads DSGVTQTPKHLITATGQRVTLRCSPRSGDLSVYWYQQSLDQGLQFLIQYYNGEERAKGNILERFSAQQFPDLHSELNLSSLELGDSALYFCASSGGTGAQPQHFGDGTRLSIL.

This clone was picked up one time. The chain uses TRBV25-1 and TRBJ2-3; D is undetermined. Germline CDR1 MGHDK, CDR2 SYGVNS. Deletions cut 6 bases from V and 6 bases from J, with 10 bases between. This CDR3 region has 12 residues. The CDR3 loop reads CASSPGRDTQYF. The CDR3 nucleotides are TGTGCCAGCAGCCCTGGACGGGATACGCAGTATTTT. Together with reference TRBV25-1 and TRBJ2-3, the CDR3 gives the full variable domain: EADIYQTPRYLVIGTGKKITLECSQTMGHDKMYWYQQDPGMELHLIHYSYGVNSTEKGDLSSESTVSRIRTEHFPLTLESARPSHTSQYLCASSPGRDTQYFGPGTRLTVL.

V is TRBV7-9 and J is TRBJ2-1; D is unclear. Germline V gene sequence: CDR1 SEHNR, CDR2 FQNEAQ (reference sequence). The CDR3 is 8 amino acids. DNA of the CDR3: TGTGCTACGAATGAGCAGTTCTTC. It translates to CATNEQFF.

This clone was counted a single time. This chain joins TRBV4-1 and TRBJ1-6, with D perhaps TRBD1 (5 bases). The CDR3 covers 14 residues. CDR1 and CDR2 from the germline V gene are MGHRA and YSYEKL. Trimming cost V 1 base and J 8 bases, with 9 bases left between them. This CDR3 reads CASSQGQSDSPLHF. CDR3 in DNA: TGCGCCAGCAGCCAAGGACAGTCGGATTCACCCCTCCACTTT.

The chain combines TRBV10-3 with TRBJ1-1; possibly TRBD1 for D (5 bases). Germline CDR1 ENHRY, CDR2 SYGVKD. Deletions cut 2 bases from V and 1 base from J, with 8 bases between. This CDR3 is 14 amino acids long. The CDR3 bases are TGTGCCATCAGTGAGCTAACAGGGAACACTGAAGCTTTCTTT. It is translated as CAISELTGNTEAFF.

J is TRBJ2-7 and V is TRBV14, with 9 bases identical to TRBD2. CDR1 is SGHDN and CDR2 is FVKESK in the germline V gene. The CDR3 extends over 17 amino acids. Trimming at V came to 0 bases and at J to 2 bases, leaving 8 bases not matched to a gene. CDR3 sequence (DNA): TGTGCCAGCAGCCAAGACCATAGCGGGGGCCTTACCTACGAGCAGTACTTC. This translates into CASSQDHSGGLTYEQYF.

The chain is built from TRBV5-4 and TRBJ2-1; D uncertain. V lost 0 bases and J 8 bases, leaving 9 bases between the germline ends. CDR1 is SGHNT, CDR2 YYREEE, per germline (reference sequence). The CDR3 sequence is 13 residues long. The CDR3 DNA reads TGTGCCAGCAGCTTGGTTTCCGGGCATGAGCAGTTCTTC. It yields the protein CASSLVSGHEQFF.

This chain connects TRBV4-1 to TRBJ2-2; 7 nucleotides match TRBD1. Germline V gene sequence: CDR1 MGHRA, CDR2 YSYEKL. The J segment lost 7 bases and the V segment lost 7 bases, leaving 12 bases of the junction unmatched. This CDR3 is 15 amino acids long. Here the CDR3 reads CASTYRTGAGGELFF. The CDR3 DNA reads as TGCGCCAGCACCTACCGTACAGGGGCGGGCGGGGAGCTGTTTTTT.

In this sample, this clone turned up a few times. J is TRBJ1-1 and V is TRBV2; no clear D. The CDR3 is 15 residues long. Germline V gene sequence: CDR1 SNHLY, CDR2 FYNNEI. Trimming shortened V by 8 bases and J by 1 base, and 17 bases separated the two germline ends. CDR3 sequence: CASVRERRGNTEAFF. Written as DNA, the CDR3 is TGTGCCAGCGTACGAGAAAGGCGGGGGAACACTGAAGCTTTCTTT.

This chain uses TRBV7-3 with TRBJ2-1; D unresolved. There are 13 residues in the CDR3. The germline V and J ends were trimmed by 0 bases and 9 bases, with 9 bases remaining between them. The germline V gene has CDR1 SGHTA and CDR2 FQGTGA. CDR3 nucleotide sequence: TGTGCCAGCAGCTTAACCGGCTTGCGTGAGCAGTTCTTC. Translation: CASSLTGLREQFF.

The chain joins TRBV18 to TRBJ2-7; no definite D call. V was trimmed by 1 base and J by 0 bases, leaving 13 bases between them. CDR3 length: 16 residues. Germline V gene data show CDR1 as KGHSH and CDR2 as LQKENI. The CDR3 DNA is TGTGCCAGCTCACCACTAATGGGCCCGAACTCCTACGAGCAGTACTTC. It codes for CASSPLMGPNSYEQYF.